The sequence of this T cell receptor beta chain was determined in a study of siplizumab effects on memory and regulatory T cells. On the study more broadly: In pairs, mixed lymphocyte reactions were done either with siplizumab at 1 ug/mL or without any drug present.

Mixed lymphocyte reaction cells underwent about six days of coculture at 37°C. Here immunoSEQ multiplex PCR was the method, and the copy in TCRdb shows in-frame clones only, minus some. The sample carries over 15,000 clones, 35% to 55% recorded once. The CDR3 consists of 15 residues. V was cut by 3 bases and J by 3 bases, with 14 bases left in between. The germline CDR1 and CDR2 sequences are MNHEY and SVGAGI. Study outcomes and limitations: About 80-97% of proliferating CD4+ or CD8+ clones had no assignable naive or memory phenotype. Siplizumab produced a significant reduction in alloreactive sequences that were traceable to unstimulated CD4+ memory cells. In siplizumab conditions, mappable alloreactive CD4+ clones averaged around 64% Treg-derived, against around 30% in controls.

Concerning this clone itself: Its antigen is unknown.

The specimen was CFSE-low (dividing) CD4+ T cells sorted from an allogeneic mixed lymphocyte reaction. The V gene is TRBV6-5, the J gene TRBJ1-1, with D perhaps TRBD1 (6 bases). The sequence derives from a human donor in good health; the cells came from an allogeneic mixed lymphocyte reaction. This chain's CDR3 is CASSYRGPGDTEAFF. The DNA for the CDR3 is TGTGCCAGCAGTTATCGGGGGCCTGGGGACACTGAAGCTTTCTTT.